These T cell receptor beta chains were read from a single sample in a study of blood T cell repertoires in COVID-19. Assay: immunoSEQ multiplex PCR; the TCRdb copy retains only in-frame clones and omits some. The sample gives tens of thousands of clones, 85% to 90% of which show up once; roughly 8% is in the top ten. The sequenced sample was peripheral blood. These receptors were collected from a man older than 75 with active or convalescent COVID-19. Each CDR3 is given with its conserved first and last residue. Each record gives: J gene, clone size, D gene, V gene, CDR3 DNA, CDR3 protein. The D gene is left open where the match is weak. Some rows have no size entry. The others give once, few or many, or a class for an expanded clone.

TRBJ1-2 | - | TRBD1 | TRBV7-2 | TGTGCCAGCAGCTTAATGGGACAGATCTATGGCTACACCTTC | CASSLMGQIYGYTF
TRBJ1-1 | - | - | TRBV6-4 | TGTGCCAGCAGTGAAAATCCGCCGGGAGGTGAAGCTTTCTTT | CASSENPPGGEAFF
TRBJ2-1 | - | - | TRBV14 | TGTGCCAGCAGCCAGGACAGTTACAATGAGCAGTTCTTC | CASSQDSYNEQFF
TRBJ1-3 | - | - | TRBV4-1 | TGCGCCAGCAGCCAAGACGACAGAATCTCTGGAAACACCATATATTTT | CASSQDDRISGNTIYF
TRBJ2-1 | once | - | TRBV7-9 | TGTGCCAGCAGCTTAGCGTTGGCCGCCCCGGAGCAGTTCTTC | CASSLALAAPEQFF
TRBJ2-5 | - | TRBD2 | TRBV10-3 | TGTGCCATCAGTGGACTAGCGGGAGGATCCCAAGAGACCCAGTACTTC | CAISGLAGGSQETQYF
TRBJ1-4 | - | - | TRBV19 | TGTGCCAGTAAGTCGCAGCCTAGAACTAATGAAAAACTGTTTTTT | CASKSQPRTNEKLFF
TRBJ1-4 | - | - | TRBV5-1 | TGCGCCAGCAGCCCGGGGACTCCGAAGGCTAATGAAAAACTGTTTTTT | CASSPGTPKANEKLFF
TRBJ1-1 | few | - | TRBV29-1 | TGCAGCGTTGAAGCGGGGTCTCTAACTTTCTTT | CSVEAGSLTFF
TRBJ1-3 | - | TRBD1 | TRBV5-6 | TGTGCCAGCACCGGGAGGGGACAGGGAAACACCATATATTTT | CASTGRGQGNTIYF
TRBJ1-1 | - | TRBD1 | TRBV30 | TGTGCCTGGAGAGCAAACAGGGGGCGCCTAATGAACACTGAAGCTTTCTTT | CAWRANRGRLMNTEAFF
TRBJ2-2 | - | - | TRBV11-2 | TGTGCCAGCAGCTCAGGGACACTGTTTAACACCGGGGAGCTGTTTTTT | CASSSGTLFNTGELFF
TRBJ1-2 | - | - | TRBV6-5 | TGTGCCAGCACCCAGCGGGTGGGATACTATGGCTACACCTTC | CASTQRVGYYGYTF
TRBJ2-3 | - | - | TRBV18 | TGTGCCAGCTCACCCTTACGGGGTGTGGCAGATACGCAGTATTTT | CASSPLRGVADTQYF
TRBJ2-2 | - | TRBD1 | TRBV10-3 | TGTGCCATTAAGGACAGGGCTAACACCGGGGAGCTGTTTTTT | CAIKDRANTGELFF
TRBJ1-3 | - | - | TRBV7-2 | TGTGCCAGCAGCTTATCGTCGGGCACCATATATTTT | CASSLSSGTIYF
TRBJ1-6 | - | TRBD1 | TRBV5-1 | TGCGCCAGCACCTGGGGCAGGGGGTTGGATTCACCCCTCCACTTT | CASTWGRGLDSPLHF
TRBJ1-2 | - | TRBD1 | TRBV6-5 | TGTGCCAGCAGGGACAGGGGAGTTAACTATGGCTACACCTTC | CASRDRGVNYGYTF
TRBJ1-2 | - | - | TRBV7-2 | TGTGCCAGCAGCTTATTTAATAACTATGGCTACACCTTC | CASSLFNNYGYTF
TRBJ1-2 | - | - | TRBV5-1 | TGCGCCAGCAGCTTGGCCGGGAGGGGCTACACCTTC | CASSLAGRGYTF
TRBJ1-2 | once | TRBD1 | TRBV28 | TGTGCCAGCGGACAGGGTTATGGCTACACCTTC | CASGQGYGYTF
TRBJ1-2 | - | - | TRBV15 | TGTGCCACTCGACGCGGGGCTAACTATGGCTACACCTTC | CATRRGANYGYTF
TRBJ1-2 | - | - | TRBV18 | TGTGCCAGCTCGGATAGCAACAGGGACCCTAACTATGGCTACACCTTC | CASSDSNRDPNYGYTF
TRBJ2-1 | - | TRBD2 | TRBV7-3 | TGTGCCAGCAGCTTGGGTCCTAGCGGTTTCGAGCAGTTCTTC | CASSLGPSGFEQFF
TRBJ2-2 | - | - | TRBV10-3 | TGTGCCATCAGTGAAGGACCCCCCGGGACTTACACCGGGGAGCTGTTTTTT | CAISEGPPGTYTGELFF
TRBJ1-4 | once | - | TRBV7-2 | TGTGCCAGCAGCTTAGGAACGGAGGAAAAACTGTTTTTT | CASSLGTEEKLFF
TRBJ1-6 | few | - | TRBV15 | TGTGCCACCAGCAGAGGGGGACATCGTAATTCACCCCTCCACTTT | CATSRGGHRNSPLHF
TRBJ1-6 | - | TRBD1 | TRBV5-1 | TGCGCCAGCGCGACAGGGAGAGGCTATAATTCACCCCTCCACTTT | CASATGRGYNSPLHF
TRBJ2-2 | - | TRBD2 | TRBV24-1 | TGTGCCACCAGTGAAACGGGACTAGCGGGCCCGGGCGGCGGGGAGCTGTTTTTT | CATSETGLAGPGGGELFF
TRBJ2-5 | - | TRBD2 | TRBV11-2 | TGTGCCAGCAGCCGGATTCTAGCGGGAGAGACCCAGTACTTC | CASSRILAGETQYF
TRBJ1-1 | - | - | TRBV7-9 | TGTGCCAGCAGCCGACCTCAGGGCCTTGAAGCTTTCTTT | CASSRPQGLEAFF
TRBJ2-2 | few | TRBD2 | TRBV18 | TGTGCCAGCTCACCAAATGCGGCTAGCGGGACGAACACCGGGGAGCTGTTTTTT | CASSPNAASGTNTGELFF
TRBJ1-1 | - | TRBD1 | TRBV6-6 | TGTGCCAGCAGTCCAACAGGGGGCACTGAAGCTTTCTTT | CASSPTGGTEAFF
TRBJ1-2 | - | TRBD1 | TRBV2 | TGTGCCAGCAATCCAAATTGGACAGGGGATGGCTACACCTTC | CASNPNWTGDGYTF
TRBJ1-2 | - | - | TRBV5-5 | TGTGCCAGCAGCTTGAGTTCTACAGGGAACTATGGCTACACCTTC | CASSLSSTGNYGYTF
TRBJ1-1 | once | TRBD1 | TRBV27 | TGTGCCAGCAGTTTGACAGGGAGTTTGGCCACTGAAGCTTTCTTT | CASSLTGSLATEAFF
TRBJ2-1 | - | TRBD1 | TRBV5-1 | TGCGCCAGCAGCTTGGTTGACAGGGTGGTCGATGAGCAGTTCTTC | CASSLVDRVVDEQFF
TRBJ2-1 | once | - | TRBV24-1 | TGTGCCACCAGTGATCCTCAGGCCTCCTACAATGAGCAGTTCTTC | CATSDPQASYNEQFF
TRBJ2-3 | - | - | TRBV5-1 | TGCGCCAGCAGCTCGCCTGGGACAACGGCCAGCCTAACCACAGATACGCAGTATTTT | CASSSPGTTASLTTDTQYF
TRBJ1-4 | - | - | TRBV5-1 | TGCGCCAGCAGCTTGGCCGGCAGCGTCAATGAAAAACTGTTTTTT | CASSLAGSVNEKLFF